Below, 28 T cell receptor beta chains from the same sample are listed, as sequenced in a study of T cell repertoires in cytomegalovirus infection. These receptors lack a known antigen. One entry per CDR3 protein results from TCRdb running MiXCR on the reads. In the table there are 700,000 to 900,000 distinct CDR3 sequences, 25% to 30% of which are singletons. The sequencing here drew on cultured CD8+ T cells from PBMCs, taken from culture after CMV antigen stimulation. The receptors shown here come from a human donor in good health (CMV status not recorded). Some clones in this sample may be carry-over from other donors' samples.

This clonotype came up a few times. The rearrangement uses TRBV3-1 and TRBJ2-1, with 8 bases lining up with TRBD2. The CDR3 loop spans 18 amino acids. Trimming at V came to 1 base and at J to 7 bases, leaving 15 bases not matched to a gene. The germline CDR1 and CDR2 sequences are LGHDT and YNNKEL (reference sequence). DNA of the CDR3: TGTGCCAGCAGCCAAGGGGTCCCACGGGGGGGCGATTGGAATGAGCAGTTCTTC. As protein: CASSQGVPRGGDWNEQFF.

The chain is built from TRBV19 and TRBJ2-1; 8 nucleotides agree with TRBD1. The germline CDR1 and CDR2 sequences are LNHDA and SQIVND (reference sequence). After removal of 4 bases from V and 4 bases from J, the junction contained 9 bases not matched to a gene. The CDR3 runs 16 residues. CDR3 amino acids: CASSTPRQGSYNEQFF. As DNA, the CDR3 is TGTGCCAGTAGTACTCCTAGACAGGGGTCATACAATGAGCAGTTCTTC.

This clonotype was counted ten times or more. The genes are TRBV7-8 and TRBJ1-5; D unresolved. CDR3 length: 16 amino acids. V gave up 1 base and J gave up 0 bases, with 10 bases separating them. The germline V gene encodes CDR1 SGHVS and CDR2 FQNEAQ. The CDR3 DNA is TGTGCCAGCAGCTTAGAGTCCGTCTATAGCAATCAGCCCCAGCATTTT. As protein: CASSLESVYSNQPQHF. Filled out from reference TRBV7-8 and TRBJ1-5, the complete variable domain reads GAGVSQSPRYKVAKRGQDVALRCDPISGHVSLFWYQQALGQGPEFLTYFQNEAQLDKSGLPSDRFFAERPEGSVSTLKIQRTQQEDSAVYLCASSLESVYSNQPQHFGDGTRLSIL.

The chain is built from TRBV27 and TRBJ1-4, with D possibly being TRBD1 (5 bases). The CDR3 is made up of 15 amino acids. The germline V gene encodes CDR1 MNHEY and CDR2 SMNVEV (reference sequence). The V and J ends lost 5 bases and 7 bases respectively, with 17 bases between them. In nucleotides, the CDR3 is TGTGCCAGCAGTACCCGGGGGAGAAGGGGTGAAAAACTGTTTTTT. Its translation: CASSTRGRRGEKLFF.

This clonotype was seen a few times. This chain uses TRBV12-3 or TRBV12-4 with TRBJ2-5; D ambiguous. CDR3 length: 13 residues. V was cut by 3 bases and J by 7 bases, with 12 bases left in between. The CDR3 DNA sequence: TGTGCCAGCAGTTTCCCCCAAGAGTCGACCCAGTACTTC. As protein: CASSFPQESTQYF.

This clonotype was counted only a few times. The rearrangement uses TRBV25-1 and TRBJ2-3; 7 bases are a match to TRBD2. V was clipped by 4 bases and J by 5 bases; unmatched bases: 12. This CDR3 contains 16 residues. Germline V lookup: CDR1 MGHDK, CDR2 SYGVNS. Written as DNA, the CDR3 is TGTGCCAGCAGTGTAATCCTAGGCGGGGGAGGAGATACGCAGTATTTT. It translates to CASSVILGGGGDTQYF.

This clonotype was counted between two and nine times. The chain links TRBV19 to TRBJ1-2; D gene uncertain. This CDR3 has 11 amino acids. The germline V gene has CDR1 LNHDA and CDR2 SQIVND (reference sequence). V shed 6 bases and J shed 3 bases, with 5 bases lying between them. The CDR3 protein is CASREDYGYTF. In DNA, the CDR3 is TGTGCCAGTAGGGAGGACTATGGCTACACCTTC.

This clonotype was observed a handful of times. The chain combines TRBV5-6 with TRBJ2-7, with D uncertain. The CDR3 runs to 12 residues. Germline V lookup: CDR1 SGHDT, CDR2 YYEEEE. The V end lost 4 bases, the J end lost 6 bases, and 11 bases lay between the germline ends. In DNA, the CDR3 is TGTGCCAGCAGCCTTGGAAAAGGCGAGCAGTACTTC. Its protein is CASSLGKGEQYF.

A remark on this clonotype: One end of the junction is discordant with germline, which a read error may explain. The V gene is TRBV9, the J gene TRBJ2-3; D is undetermined. This CDR3 comprises 17 residues. Germline V gene sequence: CDR1 SGDLS, CDR2 YYNGEE. CDR3 nucleotides: TGTGCCAGCGGCGTAGGTACAGAGACAACTAGCACAGATACGCAGTATTTT. It translates to CASGVGTETTSTDTQYF.

The V and J genes are TRBV6-1 and TRBJ2-5; 8 nucleotides align to TRBD2. Trimming at V came to 5 bases and at J to 6 bases, leaving 11 bases not matched to a gene. The CDR3 length is 15 residues. Per germline, CDR1 MNHNS and CDR2 SASEGT. The CDR3 reads CASSPGGAIWKTQYF. The CDR3 DNA follows: TGTGCCAGCAGTCCGGGGGGGGCGATTTGGAAGACCCAGTACTTC.

The rearrangement links TRBV10-3 to TRBJ2-2, with TRBD2 matching 12 bases. V lost 11 bases, J lost 7 bases, and 17 bases stayed unmatched. The CDR3 loop spans 17 amino acids. Looked up from germline, CDR1 is ENHRY and CDR2 is SYGVKD. The CDR3 DNA reads TGTGCCGCCACCCGGCCTAGCGGGGGGGACGGAGGCGGGGAGCTGTTTTTT. Its protein is CAATRPSGGDGGGELFF.

CDR3 DNA: TGTGCCAGCAGCCACCTAGGAGGGAGGGCCACCGGGGAGCTGTTTTTT. Amino acid sequence: CASSHLGGRATGELFF. This sequence joins TRBV7-6 and TRBJ2-2; TRBD2 agrees at 7 bases. The CDR3 runs to 16 residues. Germline CDR1 and CDR2: SGHVS and FNYEAQ. J lost 4 bases, V lost 5 bases, and 10 bases had no gene match.

This clonotype was observed a handful of times. The rearrangement links TRBV7-6 to TRBJ2-2; 9 nucleotides match TRBD1. Germline loops: CDR1 SGHVS, CDR2 FNYEAQ. Trimming removed 2 bases from V and 7 bases from J; junction bases left unmatched: 11. This CDR3 is built from 17 residues. The CDR3 sequence: CASSLRGTTGGIGELFF. The CDR3, as DNA: TGTGCCAGCAGCTTAAGAGGAACGACAGGGGGAATCGGGGAGCTGTTTTTT.

This rearrangement joins TRBV9 to TRBJ1-2, with D unresolved. Per germline, CDR1 SGDLS and CDR2 YYNGEE. This CDR3 has 12 amino acids. Deletions cut 0 bases from V and 5 bases from J, with 5 bases between. DNA of the CDR3: TGTGCCAGCAGCGTAGTGGGTTATGGCTACACCTTC. It translates to CASSVVGYGYTF.

This clonotype was picked up a small number of times. This sequence joins TRBV27 and TRBJ1-5; maybe TRBD1 (5 bases). The germline V and J ends were trimmed by 7 bases and 1 base, with 14 bases remaining between them. This CDR3 region has 15 residues. Germline assignment: CDR1 MNHEY and CDR2 SMNVEV (reference sequence). The CDR3 here is CASTPGTGSNQPQHF. DNA of the CDR3: TGTGCCAGCACCCCGGGGACCGGGAGCAATCAGCCCCAGCATTTT.

The V gene is TRBV2, the J gene TRBJ2-3; a possible D gene is TRBD2 (7 bases). Trimming pared 6 bases from V and 3 bases from J, leaving 19 bases between. CDR3 size: 16 residues. The germline V gene has CDR1 SNHLY and CDR2 FYNNEI. For the CDR3, the DNA is TGTGCCAGCAGCCGGTTTGGGGGGGCGCTGACAGATACGCAGTATTTT. As protein: CASSRFGGALTDTQYF.

J is TRBJ1-2 and V is TRBV29-1; 7 nucleotides align to TRBD1. The V gene's germline CDR1 is SQVTM and CDR2 ANQGSEA. Germline trimming cut 5 bases from V and 5 bases from J; bases unmatched to any gene: 11. This CDR3 has 14 amino acids. CDR3 amino acids: CSVTAQQGRYGYTF. Here the CDR3 DNA reads TGCAGCGTTACCGCCCAACAGGGGAGATATGGCTACACCTTC.

The chain recombines TRBV6-5 with TRBJ2-1, with 14 bases that match TRBD2. The CDR3 extends over 20 amino acids. The J segment lost 0 bases and the V segment lost 6 bases, leaving 13 bases of the junction unmatched. Germline-derived CDR1 and CDR2 are MNHEY and SVGAGI. The CDR3 coding sequence is TGTGCCAGCAGCCCTGTTCCGGGACTAGCGGGGGTTTCCTCCTACAATGAGCAGTTCTTC. It specifies CASSPVPGLAGVSSYNEQFF.

The chain employs TRBV5-4 and TRBJ1-4, with TRBD1 identical over 8 bases. The CDR3 sequence is 16 residues long. The V and J ends lost 4 bases and 5 bases, in that order; junction bases with no gene match: 10. Germline CDR1 reads SGHNT; CDR2 reads YYREEE (reference sequence). This CDR3 is CASSADRDRGNEKLFF. The CDR3 DNA is TGTGCCAGCAGCGCGGACAGGGATAGGGGCAATGAAAAACTGTTTTTT.

This chain joins TRBV27 and TRBJ2-4, with D maybe TRBD2 (6 bases). Between the trimmed V and J ends, which lost 2 bases and 4 bases, there was a span of 12 bases. The CDR3 runs to 15 residues. The germline V gene has CDR1 MNHEY and CDR2 SMNVEV (reference sequence). CDR3 sequence: CASSLTGVPKNIQYF. The CDR3 DNA sequence: TGTGCCAGCAGTTTAACGGGGGTACCGAAAAACATTCAGTACTTC.

As concerns this clonotype: A much larger clone sits a single nucleotide away, making a read error possible. The rearrangement joins TRBV29-1 to TRBJ2-4, with D possibly TRBD1 on 5 matching bases. The CDR3 has 17 residues. Germline-derived CDR1 and CDR2 are SQVTM and ANQGSEA. CDR3 region: CTVWGSVTSRTKNIQYF. The CDR3 bases are TGCACCGTATGGGGCTCCGTTACATCTCGCACCAAAAACATTCAGTACTTC.

The chain recombines TRBV7-9 with TRBJ2-5, with D unresolved. Per germline, CDR1 SEHNR and CDR2 FQNEAQ (reference sequence). The V gene lost 3 bases and the J gene lost 1 base, with 12 bases spanning the gap. The CDR3 is 15 amino acids. CDR3: CASSFPDQVQETQYF. The DNA for the CDR3 is TGTGCCAGCAGCTTTCCCGACCAGGTCCAAGAGACCCAGTACTTC.

The chain links TRBV19 to TRBJ2-1, with 8 bases fitting TRBD2. The germline gives CDR1 LNHDA, CDR2 SQIVND (reference sequence). The CDR3 runs 14 residues. The J segment lost 3 bases and the V segment lost 7 bases, leaving 5 bases of the junction unmatched. CDR3 DNA: TGTGCCAGTAAGGTAGCGGGGCACTACAATGAGCAGTTCTTC. Protein: CASKVAGHYNEQFF. The variable domain in full, with the rest retrieved from reference TRBV19 and TRBJ2-1, is DGGITQSPKYLFRKEGQNVTLSCEQNLNHDAMYWYRQDPGQGLRLIYYSQIVNDFQKGDIAEGYSVSREKKESFPLTVTSAQKNPTAFYLCASKVAGHYNEQFFGPGTRLTVL.

The chain has TRBV24-1 and TRBJ2-3; 8 bases map to TRBD1. The CDR3 extends over 15 amino acids. From germline, CDR1 is KGHDR and CDR2 SFDVKD. The V gene end was trimmed by 3 bases and the J gene end by 6 bases; junction bases not matched to a gene: 7. The CDR3 DNA reads TGTGCCACCAGTGATGCAGGGGGCGCATTTGATACGCAGTATTTT. Its translation: CATSDAGGAFDTQYF.

Notes on this clonotype: An end of the junction differs from the germline gene, which may be a read error. The chain carries TRBV7-2 and TRBJ2-7; D is unclear. The germline CDR1 and CDR2 sequences are SGHTA and FQGNSA. This CDR3 is 11 amino acids long. The CDR3 nucleotides are TGTGCCAGCAGCTACGGACGACTTCTTGTCTTC. Translating gives CASSYGRLLVF.

This clonotype was detected a few times. V gene TRBV6-6 combines with J gene TRBJ1-2; TRBD1 is a possible D gene (6 bases). Trimming removed 6 bases at V and 6 bases at J, with 14 bases between. Germline CDR1 is MNHNY and CDR2 is SVGAGI (reference sequence). The CDR3 covers 13 residues. The CDR3 DNA is TGTGCCAGCAGGTATACACAGGGAGATGGCTACACCTTC. Amino acid sequence: CASRYTQGDGYTF.

This clonotype turned up a few times. The V call is TRBV20-1, the J call TRBJ2-2; tentatively, D is TRBD2 (7 bases). The CDR3 contains 18 residues. Germline V gives CDR1 DFQATT, CDR2 SNEGSKA (reference sequence). V lost 5 bases, J lost 2 bases, and 24 bases lay in between. The CDR3, as DNA: TGCAGTGCTTCTCTCCTTCTCGAAGGGGGGGGAAACACCGGGGAGCTGTTTTTT. This gives the protein CSASLLLEGGGNTGELFF.

This clonotype was seen only a few times. The V and J genes are TRBV7-9 and TRBJ2-6, with D perhaps matching TRBD2 (6 bases). Germline V gives CDR1 SEHNR, CDR2 FQNEAQ (reference sequence). V lost 5 bases to trimming and J lost 0 bases, with 14 bases between them. CDR3 size: 17 residues. Here the CDR3 DNA reads TGTGCCAGCAGCCTCCGGGACTCCCACTCTGGGGCCAACGTCCTGACTTTC. This sequence encodes CASSLRDSHSGANVLTF.